Below are 29 T cell receptor beta chains sequenced from a single sample in a study of OX40 agonist ivuxolimab in advanced cancers. Clones were read by immunoSEQ multiplex PCR, and TCRdb kept only the in-frame ones, dropping some. The sample records some 41,000 clones, 87% being singletons. The sequenced sample was CD4+ or CD8+ T cells sorted from blood, obtained in a trial of the OX40 agonist ivuxolimab. The receptors here all came from an adult with an advanced solid tumor such as melanoma, head and neck, liver or kidney cancer.

The rearrangement joins TRBV5-4 to TRBJ1-1; D is possibly TRBD1 (5 bases). The CDR3 contains 16 residues. Trimming cost V 4 bases and J 2 bases, with 18 bases left between them. Germline V CDR1 and CDR2: SGHNT, YYREEE (reference sequence). DNA of the CDR3: TGTGCCAGCAGCCAGGGTACCGGGGATGATAACACTGAAGCTTTCTTT. Amino acids: CASSQGTGDDNTEAFF.

The chain links TRBV9 to TRBJ2-7; D is perhaps TRBD2 (5 bases). Per the germline V gene, CDR1 is SGDLS and CDR2 is YYNGEE. This CDR3 region has 13 residues. V gave up 0 bases and J gave up 7 bases, with 11 bases separating them. The CDR3 DNA sequence: TGTGCCAGCAGCGTAGACGGGATGAGGGAGCAGTACTTC. As protein: CASSVDGMREQYF.

V gene TRBV7-9 combines with J gene TRBJ2-2, with TRBD2 matching over 9 bases. This CDR3 region has 17 residues. Trimming at V came to 4 bases and at J to 2 bases, leaving 8 bases not matched to a gene. Germline V gene data show CDR1 as SEHNR and CDR2 as FQNEAQ (reference sequence). The CDR3 bases are TGTGCCAGCAGCTCCCGGTCTAGCGGGACCAACACCGGGGAGCTGTTTTTT. Residues: CASSSRSSGTNTGELFF.

In the case of this clone: A read error may account for a junction end that differs from germline. V is TRBV5-3 and J is TRBJ1-1; no clear D gene. TRBV5-3 is an ORF for which the function is uncertain. The CDR3 covers 13 residues. CDR3 sequence: CASSLEQTTEAFF. The CDR3 region has the DNA TGTGCCAGCAGCTTGGAGCAGACCACCGAAGCTTTCTTT.

A remark on this clone: Other nucleotide sequences in the sample specify the same CDR3. J is TRBJ2-7 and V is TRBV9; 8 positions agree with TRBD2. Germline assignment: CDR1 SGDLS and CDR2 YYNGEE. The CDR3 contains 19 residues. The V gene end was trimmed by 3 bases and the J gene end by 1 base; junction bases not matched to a gene: 18. This CDR3 reads CASSAAPRGSGRGSYEQYF. The CDR3 region has the DNA TGTGCCAGCAGCGCAGCCCCCCGTGGGAGCGGGAGAGGATCCTACGAGCAGTACTTC.

The V and J genes are TRBV10-3 and TRBJ2-1, with 7 nucleotides matching TRBD1. There are 15 residues in the CDR3. Unmatched junction bases numbered 13, after V lost 6 bases and J lost 8 bases. Germline CDR1 is ENHRY and CDR2 is SYGVKD. CDR3 region: CAIRGDRVDGDEQFF. CDR3 coding DNA: TGTGCCATCAGGGGAGACAGGGTGGACGGTGATGAGCAGTTCTTC.

The chain joins TRBV25-1 to TRBJ2-1; the D is unclear. Germline V gene sequence: CDR1 MGHDK, CDR2 SYGVNS. This CDR3 is built from 12 residues. The ends were cut back, 8 bases at V and 8 bases at J, with 13 bases in the middle. As DNA, the CDR3 is TGTGCCAGCCAGTATATATTCGATGAGCAGTTCTTC. Its translation: CASQYIFDEQFF. The entire variable domain, with the rest obtained from reference TRBV25-1 and TRBJ2-1, is as follows: EADIYQTPRYLVIGTGKKITLECSQTMGHDKMYWYQQDPGMELHLIHYSYGVNSTEKGDLSSESTVSRIRTEHFPLTLESARPSHTSQYLCASQYIFDEQFFGPGTRLTVL.

V and J are TRBV5-6 and TRBJ2-7; D might be TRBD1 or TRBD2, each matching 5 bases. Trimming took off 1 base at V and 1 base at J, with 9 bases between the two ends. Germline V gene data show CDR1 as SGHDT and CDR2 as YYEEEE. This CDR3 is 14 amino acids long. For the CDR3, the DNA is TGTGCCAGCAGCTTGCTAGGGACGTCCTACGAGCAGTACTTC. This sequence encodes CASSLLGTSYEQYF.

CDR3: CASSQGTFTDTQYF. CDR3 nucleotide sequence: TGTGCCAGCAGCCAAGGAACTTTCACAGATACGCAGTATTTT. The genes are TRBV5-4 and TRBJ2-3; D is unresolved. CDR1 and CDR2 (germline): SGHNT, YYREEE (reference sequence). This CDR3 contains 14 residues. Trimming shortened V by 4 bases and J by 2 bases, and 11 bases separated the two germline ends.

This clone was found a few times. The J gene is TRBJ1-2, the V gene TRBV7-8, with 9 bases that match TRBD1. Looked up from germline, CDR1 is SGHVS and CDR2 is FQNEAQ. V lost 5 bases, J lost 5 bases, and 9 bases stayed unmatched. CDR3 size: 15 residues. In DNA, the CDR3 is TGTGCCAGCAGCCCTTCCGCGACAGGGGGGTATGGCTACACCTTC. Protein: CASSPSATGGYGYTF.

CDR3 amino acids: CASGRGHEQYF. DNA for the CDR3: TGTGCCTCGGGCAGGGGCCACGAGCAGTACTTC. This sequence joins TRBV27 and TRBJ2-7; D is possibly TRBD1 (6 bases). Germline V CDR1 and CDR2: MNHEY, SMNVEV (reference sequence). The V and J ends lost 11 bases and 5 bases respectively, with 13 bases between them. CDR3 size: 11 residues.

The chain links TRBV5-4 to TRBJ2-2, with 7 bases identical to TRBD2. CDR1 SGHNT and CDR2 YYREEE come from the germline V gene (reference sequence). Trimming cost V 4 bases and J 6 bases; bases outside gene matches: 12. The CDR3 is 16 amino acids. The CDR3 coding sequence is TGTGCCAGCAGCCAAGAATTGACTAGCTACTCCGGGGAGCTGTTTTTT. Protein product: CASSQELTSYSGELFF.

The rearrangement links TRBV2 to TRBJ1-1; D possibly corresponds to TRBD1 (5 bases). The CDR3 is 15 residues long. Looked up from germline, CDR1 is SNHLY and CDR2 is FYNNEI. Trimming took 0 bases from V and 1 from J, leaving 9 bases between them. The CDR3 DNA sequence: TGTGCCAGCAGTGAAGCGCTTCAGGGGAACACTGAAGCTTTCTTT. It encodes CASSEALQGNTEAFF.

This clone showed up just once. CDR3 DNA: TGTGCCACCAGCAGTTCACAGGTTTTCACCGGGGAGCTGTTTTTT. The encoded protein is CATSSSQVFTGELFF. V usage is TRBV15 and J usage is TRBJ2-2; perhaps TRBD1 as D (5 bases). The CDR3 has 15 residues. Per the germline V gene, CDR1 is LNHNV and CDR2 is YYDKDF (reference sequence). Trimming took off 3 bases at V and 4 bases at J, with 12 bases between the two ends.

The chain carries TRBV9 and TRBJ1-1; D not resolved. CDR3 length: 14 residues. Germline CDR1 SGDLS, CDR2 YYNGEE. V lost 3 bases and J 2 bases, leaving 11 bases between the germline ends. CDR3 protein: CASSALNRNTEAFF. CDR3 coding DNA: TGTGCCAGCAGCGCACTGAACAGAAACACTGAAGCTTTCTTT.

The chain employs TRBV6-4 and TRBJ2-1; TRBD1 or TRBD2 may be the D gene (6 bases each). The length of the CDR3 is 13 residues. Deletions cut 5 bases from V and 3 bases from J, with 8 bases between. Germline-derived CDR1 and CDR2 are MRHNA and SNTAGT. CDR3 loop: CASSRGVYNEQFF. CDR3 DNA sequence: TGTGCCAGCAGTAGGGGGGTCTACAATGAGCAGTTCTTC.

V is TRBV18 and J is TRBJ2-2; 9 bases line up with TRBD1. CDR3 size: 18 residues. Germline values: CDR1 KGHSH, CDR2 LQKENI. The V segment lost 0 bases and the J segment 4 bases; nucleotides outside the gene matches: 9. This chain's CDR3 is CASSPPRTGGIGTGELFF. The CDR3 DNA reads as TGTGCCAGCTCACCACCGAGAACAGGGGGCATCGGCACCGGGGAGCTGTTTTTT.

The chain is built from TRBV9 and TRBJ2-5; 14 nucleotides agree with TRBD2. Germline V gene lookup returns CDR1 SGDLS and CDR2 YYNGEE. This CDR3 has 17 amino acids. V shed 0 bases and J 5 bases; nucleotides not matched to a gene: 6. CDR3 sequence: CASSVAAGLAGVETQYF. The CDR3, as DNA: TGTGCCAGCAGCGTAGCCGCGGGACTAGCGGGAGTGGAGACCCAGTACTTC.

This chain joins TRBV4-2 and TRBJ2-1, with D uncertain. Germline V lookup: CDR1 LGHNA, CDR2 YNFKEQ. CDR3 length: 13 amino acids. The V and J ends lost 2 bases and 7 bases respectively, with 9 bases between them. This CDR3 reads CASSQLQKNEQFF. In nucleotides, the CDR3 is TGTGCCAGCAGCCAACTTCAGAAGAATGAGCAGTTCTTC.

The chain carries TRBV11-3 and TRBJ2-7; D is unresolved. CDR3 size: 12 residues. The V end was cut by 1 base, the J end by 6 bases, with 7 bases between. Per germline, CDR1 SGHNT and CDR2 YENEEA. The DNA of the CDR3 is TGTGCCAGCAGCTTAGGACCCGTCGAGCAGTACTTC. It codes for CASSLGPVEQYF.

This chain uses TRBV10-3 with TRBJ1-1; perhaps TRBD1 as D (5 bases). The germline CDR1 and CDR2 sequences are ENHRY and SYGVKD. The V gene lost 10 bases and the J gene lost 0 bases, with 12 bases spanning the gap. The CDR3 contains 13 residues. The CDR3 bases are TGTGCCACAATGGGGGGGTTGAACACTGAAGCTTTCTTT. Amino acid sequence: CATMGGLNTEAFF.

V and J are TRBV29-1 and TRBJ2-1; 12 nucleotides match TRBD2. The CDR3 is made up of 14 amino acids. CDR1 is SQVTM, CDR2 ANQGSEA, per germline. J gave up 8 bases and V 6 bases, and 8 bases lay outside the gene matches. CDR3 sequence (DNA): TGCAGCGTCAGTAGACTAGCGGGAGAACATGAGCAGTTCTTC. It codes for CSVSRLAGEHEQFF.

J is TRBJ1-4 and V is TRBV28; perhaps TRBD1 as D (5 bases). V lost 4 bases and J lost 4, with 10 bases in between. This CDR3 has 14 residues. CDR1 is MDHEN, CDR2 SYDVKM, per germline. CDR3 amino acids: CASSSGTLNEKLFF. Written as DNA, the CDR3 is TGTGCCAGCAGTTCCGGGACCCTTAATGAAAAACTGTTTTTT.

The V and J genes are TRBV12-5 and TRBJ2-1, with 10 bases fitting TRBD2. The CDR3 spans 14 residues. The germline CDR1 and CDR2 sequences are LGHNT and FRNRAP. J gave up 10 bases and V 1 base, and 4 bases lay outside the gene matches. CDR3 sequence: CASGLEISGREQFF. In nucleotides, the CDR3 is TGTGCTAGTGGTTTGGAAATTAGCGGGAGGGAGCAGTTCTTC.

The chain is built from TRBV6-1 and TRBJ2-3; D is perhaps TRBD1 or TRBD2 (5 bases each). V lost 9 bases, J lost 2 bases, and 9 bases lay in between. Germline values: CDR1 MNHNS, CDR2 SASEGT. The CDR3 spans 12 residues. CDR3 sequence: CASRGNTDTQYF. In nucleotides, the CDR3 is TGTGCCAGTCGGGGCAACACAGATACGCAGTATTTT.

The chain employs TRBV29-1 and TRBJ2-3; 8 bases are shared with TRBD1. Trimming cost V 6 bases and J 7 bases; bases outside gene matches: 15. CDR3 length: 15 residues. CDR1 and CDR2 (germline): SQVTM, ANQGSEA. The chain's CDR3 is CSVDRTGTSVNTQYF. The CDR3 DNA sequence: TGCAGCGTCGATCGGACAGGGACTTCAGTGAATACGCAGTATTTT.

This chain connects TRBV7-2 to TRBJ2-3; unclear D gene. The CDR3 has 15 residues. V lost 3 bases, J lost 2 bases, and 12 bases lay in between. Germline V lookup: CDR1 SGHTA, CDR2 FQGNSA. The DNA for the CDR3 is TGTGCCAGCAGCTTGTCGGGCTTTCCCACAGATACGCAGTATTTT. This translates into CASSLSGFPTDTQYF.

The V gene is TRBV11-1, the J gene TRBJ2-1; 7 nucleotides align to TRBD2. Per the germline V gene, CDR1 is SGHAT and CDR2 is FQDESV (reference sequence). The CDR3 runs to 14 residues. The V and J ends lost 8 bases and 6 bases, in that order; junction bases with no gene match: 10. The DNA for the CDR3 is TGTGCCAGCGGGCGGCAGCGGGGTCGCAATGAGCAGTTCTTC. Its translation is CASGRQRGRNEQFF.

The chain combines TRBV27 with TRBJ1-1; 7 bases align to TRBD1. V shed 3 bases, J shed 4 bases, and the junction held 5 bases outside the gene matches. CDR3 length: 14 residues. From germline, CDR1 is MNHEY and CDR2 SMNVEV (reference sequence). CDR3 in amino acids: CASSFQGVGTEAFF. The DNA for the CDR3 is TGTGCCAGCAGTTTTCAGGGGGTAGGCACTGAAGCTTTCTTT.